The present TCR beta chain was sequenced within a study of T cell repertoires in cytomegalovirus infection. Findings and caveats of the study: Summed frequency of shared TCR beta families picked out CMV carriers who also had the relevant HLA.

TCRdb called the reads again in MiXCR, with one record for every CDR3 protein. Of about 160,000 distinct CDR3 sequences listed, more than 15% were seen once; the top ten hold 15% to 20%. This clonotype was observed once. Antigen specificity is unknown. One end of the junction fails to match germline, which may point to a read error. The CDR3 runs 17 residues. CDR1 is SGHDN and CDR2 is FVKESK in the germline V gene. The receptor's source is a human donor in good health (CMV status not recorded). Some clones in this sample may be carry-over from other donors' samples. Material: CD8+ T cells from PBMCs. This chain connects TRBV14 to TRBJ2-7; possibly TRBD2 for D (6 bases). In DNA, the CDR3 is TGTGCCAGCAGCCAACTGGGGCCGGGACGGGAGAAGTACGAGCAGTGCTTC. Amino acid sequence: CASSQLGPGREKYEQCF.